This T cell receptor beta chain was identified during a study of blood T cell repertoires in COVID-19. The CDR3 loop spans 15 amino acids. V lost 2 bases and J 0 bases, leaving 5 bases between the germline ends. In germline, CDR1 is LGHNA, CDR2 YNFKEQ. The age range of participants was about 18 to 95 years, with residence in approximately 25 US areas. Recovered status in Cohort 3 required two negative PCRs, clearance, or symptom resolution. Clones were read by immunoSEQ multiplex PCR, and TCRdb kept only the in-frame ones, dropping some. The data show 160,000 or so clones, less than 90% seen once. This receptor was taken from a woman in her 50s who had recovered from COVID-19. Sequencing used PBMCs or T cells enriched from blood (not recorded which). The chain combines TRBV4-2 with TRBJ2-6; the D is unclear. The CDR3 loop is CASSQSSSGANVLTF. The CDR3 DNA follows: TGTGCCAGCAGCCAATCCAGCTCTGGGGCCAACGTCCTGACTTTC.